This T cell receptor (beta chain) was retrieved from a study of control samples from healthy donors and cancer patients. Generated by immunoSEQ multiplex PCR, the TCRdb table keeps only in-frame clones and is missing some. The table includes 400,000 to 450,000 clones, roughly 90% detected once. The CDR3 sequence is 16 residues long. Germline CDR1 is SGDLS and CDR2 is YYNGEE. J was trimmed by 0 bases and V by 2 bases; bases with no gene match: 6. This clonotype originated in a man between 40 and 49 years old with head and neck cancer. The chain combines TRBV9 with TRBJ2-3, with TRBD1 matching 7 bases. The sequenced material came from PBMCs. The CDR3 here is CASSVTGTASTDTQYF. For the CDR3, the DNA is TGTGCCAGCAGCGTCACCGGGACAGCTAGCACAGATACGCAGTATTTT.